The entry below gives a single T cell receptor beta chain sequence along with its context. The record originates from a study of control samples from healthy donors and cancer patients. Measured with immunoSEQ multiplex PCR; TCRdb has only the in-frame clones, and not every one. The sample holds roughly 130,000 clones, just over 90% seen once. This receptor was identified in a man aged 50 to 60 with head and neck cancer. Sequenced: PBMCs.

In DNA, the CDR3 is TGCGCCAGCAGTATGGCAGGGGCCGGCGAGCAGTACTTC. It specifies CASSMAGAGEQYF. The rearrangement uses TRBV10-2 and TRBJ2-7, with D perhaps matching TRBD1 (6 bases). V dropped 5 bases and J dropped 6 bases, with 14 bases sitting between them. The CDR3 is made up of 13 amino acids. CDR1 is WSHSY and CDR2 is SAAADI in the germline V gene.